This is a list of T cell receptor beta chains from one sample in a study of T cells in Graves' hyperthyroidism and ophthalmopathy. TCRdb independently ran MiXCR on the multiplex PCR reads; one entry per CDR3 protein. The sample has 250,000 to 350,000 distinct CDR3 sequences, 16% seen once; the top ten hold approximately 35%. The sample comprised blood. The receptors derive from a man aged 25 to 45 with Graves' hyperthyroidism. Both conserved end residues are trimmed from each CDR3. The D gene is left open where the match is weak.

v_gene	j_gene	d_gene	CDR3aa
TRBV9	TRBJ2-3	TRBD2	ASSVVVGRGTDTQY
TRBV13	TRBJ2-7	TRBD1	ASSLEGTGWAYEQY
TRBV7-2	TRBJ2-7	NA	ASSLGLSREQY
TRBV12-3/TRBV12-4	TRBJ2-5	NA	ASSFQGQGGETQY
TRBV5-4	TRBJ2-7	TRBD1	ASSVGTALTYEQY
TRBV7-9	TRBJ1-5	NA	ASSEGVGSGNQPQH
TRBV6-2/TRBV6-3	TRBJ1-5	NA	ASNLGSRNQPQH
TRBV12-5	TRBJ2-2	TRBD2	ASGSKIAGNTGELF
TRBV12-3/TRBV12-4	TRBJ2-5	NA	ASSSRGVQETQY
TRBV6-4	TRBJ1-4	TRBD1	ASSGTGNEKLF
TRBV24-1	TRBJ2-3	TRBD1	ATSDLRPQQGATDTQY
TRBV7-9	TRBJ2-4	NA	ASSLEGLAKNIQY
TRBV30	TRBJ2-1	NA	AWSGGPVEQF
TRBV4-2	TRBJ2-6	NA	ASSPVTGRGTGANVLT
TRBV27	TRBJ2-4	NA	ASRPYTLAKNIQY
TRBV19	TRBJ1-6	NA	ASSMGVLRGPLH
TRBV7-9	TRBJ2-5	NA	ASSSVSGAQYQETQY
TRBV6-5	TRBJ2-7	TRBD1	ASSYSGQYYEQY
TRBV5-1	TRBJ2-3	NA	ASSRGQGGADTQY
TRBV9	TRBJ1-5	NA	ASSVAGQTHEPQH
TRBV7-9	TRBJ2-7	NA	ASSWTTSYEQY
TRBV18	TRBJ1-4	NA	ASSPREGTNEKLF
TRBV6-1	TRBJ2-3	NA	ASSRNWGTDTQY
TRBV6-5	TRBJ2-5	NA	ASSYLRNYQETQY
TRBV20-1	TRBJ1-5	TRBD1	SASTGVRPPQH
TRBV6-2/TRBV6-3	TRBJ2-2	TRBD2	ASSYSRLADTTNTGELF
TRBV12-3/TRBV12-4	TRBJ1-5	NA	ASSLGVIGDQPQH
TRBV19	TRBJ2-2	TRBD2	ASRIDRAGAGTGELF
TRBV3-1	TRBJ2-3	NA	ASSFGRDTQY
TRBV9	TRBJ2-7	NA	ASSPWAKSSYEQY
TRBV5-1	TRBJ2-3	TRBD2	ASSLGLAGGLTDTQY
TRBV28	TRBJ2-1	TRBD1	ASSPLDRGSVEQF
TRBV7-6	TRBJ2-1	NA	ASSPGRAGEQF
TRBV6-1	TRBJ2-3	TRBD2	ASVAGAWTDTQY
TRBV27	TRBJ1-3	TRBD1	ASSLSGQGQARSGTIY
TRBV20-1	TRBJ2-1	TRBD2	SARPSQLAGYYNEQF
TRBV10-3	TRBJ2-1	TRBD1	AIRTGTGGINEQF
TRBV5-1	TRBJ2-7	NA	ASSFGVARYHEQY
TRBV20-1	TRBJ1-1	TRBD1	SAREGGTGTEAF
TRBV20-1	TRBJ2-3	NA	SASPDLRTQY
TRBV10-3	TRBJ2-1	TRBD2	AITATSGSSYNEQF